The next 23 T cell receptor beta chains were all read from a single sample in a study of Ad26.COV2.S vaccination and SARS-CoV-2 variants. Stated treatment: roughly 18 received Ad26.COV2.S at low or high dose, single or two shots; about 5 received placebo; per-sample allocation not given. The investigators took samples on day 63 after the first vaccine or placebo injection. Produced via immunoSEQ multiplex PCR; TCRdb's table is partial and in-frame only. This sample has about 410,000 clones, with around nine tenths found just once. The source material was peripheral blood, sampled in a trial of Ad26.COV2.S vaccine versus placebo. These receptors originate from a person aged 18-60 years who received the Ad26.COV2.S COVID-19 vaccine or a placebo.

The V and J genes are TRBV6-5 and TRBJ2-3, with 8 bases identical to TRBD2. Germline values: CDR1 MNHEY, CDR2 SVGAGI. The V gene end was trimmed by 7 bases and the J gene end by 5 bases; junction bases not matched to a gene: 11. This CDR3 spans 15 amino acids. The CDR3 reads CASTQPGGLGDTQYF. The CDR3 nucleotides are TGTGCCAGCACCCAGCCGGGGGGGTTAGGAGATACGCAGTATTTT.

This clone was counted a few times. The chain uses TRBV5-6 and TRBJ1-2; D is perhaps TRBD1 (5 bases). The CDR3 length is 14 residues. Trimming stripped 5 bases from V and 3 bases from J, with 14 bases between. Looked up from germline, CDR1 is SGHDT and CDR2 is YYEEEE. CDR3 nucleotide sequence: TGTGCCAGCAGATCCGGGACCGGGTACTATGGCTACACCTTC. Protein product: CASRSGTGYYGYTF.

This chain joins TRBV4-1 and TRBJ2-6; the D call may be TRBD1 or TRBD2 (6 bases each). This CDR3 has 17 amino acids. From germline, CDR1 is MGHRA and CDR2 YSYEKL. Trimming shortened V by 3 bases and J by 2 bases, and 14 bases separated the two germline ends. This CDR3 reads CASSQGRNRAGANVLTF. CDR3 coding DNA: TGCGCCAGCAGCCAGGGGAGGAACAGGGCTGGGGCCAACGTCCTGACTTTC.

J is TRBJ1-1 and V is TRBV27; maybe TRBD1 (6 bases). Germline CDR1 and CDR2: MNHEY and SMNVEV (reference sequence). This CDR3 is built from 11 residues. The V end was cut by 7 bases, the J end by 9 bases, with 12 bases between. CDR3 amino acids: CASIEGGKAFF. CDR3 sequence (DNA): TGTGCCAGCATCGAGGGGGGGAAAGCTTTCTTT.

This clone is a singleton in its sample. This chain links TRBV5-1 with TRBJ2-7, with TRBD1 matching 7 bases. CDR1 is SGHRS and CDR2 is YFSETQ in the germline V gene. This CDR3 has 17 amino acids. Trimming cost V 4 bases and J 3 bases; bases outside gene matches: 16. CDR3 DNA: TGCGCCAGCAGCCAGGACAGGTTTAGGCTAGGGGACTACGAGCAGTACTTC. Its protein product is CASSQDRFRLGDYEQYF. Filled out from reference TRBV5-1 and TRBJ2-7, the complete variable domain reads KAGVTQTPRYLIKTRGQQVTLSCSPISGHRSVSWYQQTPGQGLQFLFEYFSETQRNKGNFPGRFSGRQFSNSRSEMNVSTLELGDSALYLCASSQDRFRLGDYEQYFGPGTRLTVT.

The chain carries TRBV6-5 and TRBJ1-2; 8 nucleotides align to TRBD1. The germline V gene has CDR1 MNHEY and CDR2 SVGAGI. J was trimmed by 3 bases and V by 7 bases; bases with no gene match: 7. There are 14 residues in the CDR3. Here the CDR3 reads CASINRDRYYGYTF. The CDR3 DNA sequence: TGTGCCAGCATAAACCGGGACAGGTACTATGGCTACACCTTC.

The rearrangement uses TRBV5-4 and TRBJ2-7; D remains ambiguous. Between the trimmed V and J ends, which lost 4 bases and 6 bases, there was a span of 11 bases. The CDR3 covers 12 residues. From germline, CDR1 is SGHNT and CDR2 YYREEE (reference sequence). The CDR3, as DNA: TGTGCCAGCAGCCAATTCTTGGGCGAGCAGTACTTC. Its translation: CASSQFLGEQYF.

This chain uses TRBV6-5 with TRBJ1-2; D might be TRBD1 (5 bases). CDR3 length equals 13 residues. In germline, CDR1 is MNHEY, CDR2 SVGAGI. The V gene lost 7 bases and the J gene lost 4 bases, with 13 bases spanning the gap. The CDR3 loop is CASMLGEGYGYTF. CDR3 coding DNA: TGTGCCAGCATGCTAGGGGAAGGCTATGGCTACACCTTC.

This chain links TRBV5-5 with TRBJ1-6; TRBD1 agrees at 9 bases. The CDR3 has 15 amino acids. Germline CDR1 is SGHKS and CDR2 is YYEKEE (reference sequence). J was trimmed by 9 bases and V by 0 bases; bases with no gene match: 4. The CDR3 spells CASSLGEQGASPLHF. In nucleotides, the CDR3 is TGTGCCAGCAGCTTGGGAGAACAGGGGGCTTCACCCCTCCACTTT.

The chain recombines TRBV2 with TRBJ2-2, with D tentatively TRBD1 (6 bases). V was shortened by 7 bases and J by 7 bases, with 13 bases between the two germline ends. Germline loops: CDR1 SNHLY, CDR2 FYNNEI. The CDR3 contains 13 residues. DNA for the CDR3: TGTGCCAGCATCCGGGACATTGGCGGGGAGCTGTTTTTT. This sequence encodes CASIRDIGGELFF.

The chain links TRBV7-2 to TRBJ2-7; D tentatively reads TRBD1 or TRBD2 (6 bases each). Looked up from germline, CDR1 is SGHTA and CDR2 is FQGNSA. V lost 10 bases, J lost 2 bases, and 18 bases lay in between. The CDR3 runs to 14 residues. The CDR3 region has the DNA TGTGCCACCCGCTACTCGGGGGCCACCTACGAGCAGTACTTC. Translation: CATRYSGATYEQYF.

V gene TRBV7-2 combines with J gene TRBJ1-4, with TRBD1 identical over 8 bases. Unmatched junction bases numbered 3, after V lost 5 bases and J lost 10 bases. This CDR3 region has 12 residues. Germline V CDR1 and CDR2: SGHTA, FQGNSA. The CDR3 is CASSLGTGKLFF. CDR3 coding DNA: TGTGCCAGCAGCCTCGGGACAGGAAAACTGTTTTTT.

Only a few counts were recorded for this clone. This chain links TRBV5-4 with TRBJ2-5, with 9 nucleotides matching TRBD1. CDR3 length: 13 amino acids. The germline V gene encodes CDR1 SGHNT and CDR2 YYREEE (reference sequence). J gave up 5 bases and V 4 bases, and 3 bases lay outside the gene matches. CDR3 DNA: TGTGCCAGCAGCATACAGGGGGCCGAGACCCAGTACTTC. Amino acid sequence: CASSIQGAETQYF.

CDR3 DNA sequence: TGTGCCAGCAGTGATGGGACGGCCAACTATGGCTACACCTTC. Protein sequence: CASSDGTANYGYTF. This chain joins TRBV6-1 and TRBJ1-2, with D perhaps TRBD1 (5 bases). V dropped 3 bases and J dropped 2 bases, with 10 bases sitting between them. CDR1 and CDR2 from the germline V gene are MNHNS and SASEGT. The CDR3 extends over 14 amino acids.

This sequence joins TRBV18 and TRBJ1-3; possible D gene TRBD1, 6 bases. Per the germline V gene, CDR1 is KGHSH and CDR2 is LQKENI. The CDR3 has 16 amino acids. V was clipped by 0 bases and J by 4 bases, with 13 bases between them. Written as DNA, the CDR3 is TGTGCCAGCTCACCACCGTCGGGGGCATTAGGAAACACCATATATTTT. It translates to CASSPPSGALGNTIYF.

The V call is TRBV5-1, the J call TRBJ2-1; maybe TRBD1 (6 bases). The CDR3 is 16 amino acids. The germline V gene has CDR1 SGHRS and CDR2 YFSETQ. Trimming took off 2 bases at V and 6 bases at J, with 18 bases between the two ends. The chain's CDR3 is CASSFRAGTRSNEQFF. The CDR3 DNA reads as TGCGCCAGCAGCTTTAGGGCCGGGACACGGAGCAATGAGCAGTTCTTC.

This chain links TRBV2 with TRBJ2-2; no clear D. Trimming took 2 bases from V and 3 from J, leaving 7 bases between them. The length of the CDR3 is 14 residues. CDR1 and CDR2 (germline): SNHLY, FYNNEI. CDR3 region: CASSETLDTGELFF. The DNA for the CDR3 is TGTGCCAGCAGTGAAACCTTGGACACCGGGGAGCTGTTTTTT.

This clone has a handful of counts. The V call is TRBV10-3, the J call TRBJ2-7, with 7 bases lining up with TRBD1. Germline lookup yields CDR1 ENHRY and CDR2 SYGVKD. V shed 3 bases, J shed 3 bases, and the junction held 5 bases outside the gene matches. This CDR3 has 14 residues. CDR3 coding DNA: TGTGCCATCAGTGAACCGACAGGGTTCTACGAGCAGTACTTC. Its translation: CAISEPTGFYEQYF.

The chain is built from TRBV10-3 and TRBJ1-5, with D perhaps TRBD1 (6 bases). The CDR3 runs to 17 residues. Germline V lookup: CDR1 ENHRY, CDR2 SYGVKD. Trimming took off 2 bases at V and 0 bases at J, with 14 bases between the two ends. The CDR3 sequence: CAISEGGGTNSNQPQHF. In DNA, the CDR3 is TGTGCCATCAGTGAGGGAGGGGGGACAAATAGCAATCAGCCCCAGCATTTT.

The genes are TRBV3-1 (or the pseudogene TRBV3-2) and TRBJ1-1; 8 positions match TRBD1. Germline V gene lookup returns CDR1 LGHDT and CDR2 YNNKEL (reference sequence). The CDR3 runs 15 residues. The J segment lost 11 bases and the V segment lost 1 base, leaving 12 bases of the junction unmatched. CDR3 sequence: CASSQGQGLRQKAFF. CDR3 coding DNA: TGTGCCAGCAGCCAAGGACAGGGGCTTAGGCAAAAGGCTTTCTTT.

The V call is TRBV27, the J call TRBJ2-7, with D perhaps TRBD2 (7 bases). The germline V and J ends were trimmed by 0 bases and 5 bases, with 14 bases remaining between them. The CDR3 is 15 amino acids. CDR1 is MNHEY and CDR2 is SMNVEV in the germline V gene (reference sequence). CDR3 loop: CASSLSIRGAHEQYF. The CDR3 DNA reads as TGTGCCAGCAGTTTATCGATTCGGGGGGCCCACGAGCAGTACTTC.

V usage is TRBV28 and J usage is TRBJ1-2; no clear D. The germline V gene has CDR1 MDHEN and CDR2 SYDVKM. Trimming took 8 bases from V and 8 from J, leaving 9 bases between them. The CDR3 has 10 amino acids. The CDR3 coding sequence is TGTGCCAGCTGGGAGAGCGGCTACACCTTC. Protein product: CASWESGYTF.

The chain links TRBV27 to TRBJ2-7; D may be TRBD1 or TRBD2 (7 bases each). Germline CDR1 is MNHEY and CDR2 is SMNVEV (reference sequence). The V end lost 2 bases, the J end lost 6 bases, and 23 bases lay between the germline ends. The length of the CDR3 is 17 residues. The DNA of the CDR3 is TGTGCCAGCAGTTTAGCCCAGGGGGGGACAGACGAAGGCGAGCAGTACTTC. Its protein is CASSLAQGGTDEGEQYF.